This T cell receptor beta chain originates from a study of CD8+ T cells in alopecia areata. After isolation, RNA underwent reverse transcription to generate cDNA as the sequencing template. Generated by immunoSEQ multiplex PCR, the TCRdb table keeps only in-frame clones and is missing some. The table lists under 20,000 clones, more than 50% of them singletons. Collection of lesional scalp punch biopsies and peripheral blood was performed in alopecia areata patients. The length of the CDR3 is 16 residues. Germline CDR1 is SEHNR and CDR2 is FQNEAQ (reference sequence). The ends lost 2 bases at V and 6 bases at J; junction bases unmatched: 8.

Sequenced here: skin, sampled at week 0. The genes are TRBV7-9 and TRBJ2-2; 8 positions agree with TRBD2. The sequence came from a human donor with alopecia areata. In nucleotides, the CDR3 is TGTGCCAGCAGCTTAATCCCCGGGGGGGCTGCCGGGGAGCTGTTTTTT. Its translation: CASSLIPGGAAGELFF.